This T cell receptor (beta chain) comes out of a study of T cells in Graves' hyperthyroidism and ophthalmopathy (dated by TCRdb to about 2019). Broadly, across the study: Peripheral blood samples were taken at initial diagnosis, before any treatment was given. After sampling, hyperthyroidism patients received methimazole starting at 30 mg daily, and ophthalmopathy patients received high-dose intravenous methylprednisolone. A discovery cohort of about a hundred patients, 43 with Graves' ophthalmopathy and about 60 with stable Graves' hyperthyroidism, was used to find distinguishing TCR V-J signatures. The study also compared thyroid tissue and blood T-cell repertoires from a handful of Graves' hyperthyroidism patients. The roughly 94 discovery patients were randomly divided into training and test sets at a 7:3 ratio. An independent validation cohort of under 20 hyperthyroidism patients and some 15 patients who later progressed to ophthalmopathy tested prospective prediction of ophthalmopathy. The paper describes TCR Vbeta CDR3 sequencing of around 140 peripheral blood samples, made up of fewer than 50 ophthalmopathy patients, 70 to 75 hyperthyroidism patients and about 17 progressor patients. What the authors observed across the whole study: No statistical method was used to fix the sample size in advance, and group allocation was not hidden from the investigators. Most expanded thyroid clonotypes (frequency above 0.001) were also found in blood, which suggests that blood repertoires may mirror thyroid immune responses. In validation, the model predicted progression to ophthalmopathy a median of around 6.5 months before onset, with roughly 71% sensitivity and around 76% specificity. A 13 V-J signature model separated ophthalmopathy from stable hyperthyroidism, with 87.88% sensitivity and 81.08% specificity in cross-validation and 80%/75% in testing.

The TCR beta CDR3 regions were amplified from the RNA transcripts. For the first round of RT-PCR on the TCR CDR3, the HTBI primer set was used together with the Qiagen OneStep RT-PCR kit. A second multiplex PCR round built the libraries, followed by size selection and purification. Sequencing of the libraries was done on an Illumina HiSeq2000 using paired-end 100 bp reads. The study's own analysis went as follows. SOAPnuke was used to process the raw data, with reads discarded if the reads contained adapters or uncalled bases, had a mean Phred below 15, or lacked an exact constant-primer or identifier match. High-quality paired reads were merged using COPE v1.2.5, and each unique nucleotide sequence was defined as a clonotype. Clonotypes were aligned to IMGT TRBV, TRBD and TRBJ reference segments using MiTCR v1.1. The analysis included only V-J combinations with a frequency above 0.0001, which together covered around 99% of the repertoires. The TCS score was defined as the ratio of F50 (clonal expansion) to E x V (chaos), calculated using BLOSUM62-based TCRdist between CDR3 peptides within each V-J. Welch's t-statistics and random forest reduced roughly 540 V-J features to 13, which were used in a naive Bayes classifier (R e1071). TCRdb trimmed public reads at Q25 via fastp, called clones via MiXCR and kept in-frame beta chains. A single entry per CDR3 protein holds the most common genes and DNA from its merged rows. TCRdb assigned the V and J calls; the authors' analysis was not used. The sample table contains 300,000 to 450,000 distinct CDR3 sequences; only one count was recorded for approximately 15% of them. Approximately 9.9% of the sample rests with the top ten.

This clonotype was observed at least ten times. No antigen is known for it. Base qualities are missing; no much larger clone stands one base away. The germline V gene sets CDR1 to SGHNT and CDR2 to YENEEA. V and J are trimmed by 5 bases and 2 bases, and the gene matches miss 14 bases of the junction. The CDR3 runs 18 residues from the cysteine to the phenylalanine. The sequence is cut down to CDR3 DNA, 54 bases in frame from base 1. Stable Graves' hyperthyroidism was defined as no progression to ophthalmopathy during 18 months of follow-up. Hyperthyroidism patients were newly diagnosed, with disease duration under 2 months, and aged 18 to 65 years. Patients with uncontrolled infections, other autoimmune diseases, pregnancy or lactation were excluded. Diagnoses were established on the basis of clinical symptoms, serum thyroxine and TRAb, thyroid ultrasound, and orbital computed tomography. Ficoll-Paque density gradient centrifugation was used to isolate PBMCs from about 10 ml of fresh peripheral blood. Total RNA was extracted with Trizol reagent, and quality was checked on an Agilent 2100 Bioanalyzer.

In this chain, TRBV11-3 is recombined with TRBJ2-3; a stretch of 9 junction bases matches TRBD2. Sequencing was performed on blood. The receptor comes from a woman aged 55-70 years with Graves' hyperthyroidism. The bases are TGTGCCAGCAGCCTATCCAGCCTACTAGCGGGCAACACAGATACGCAGTATTTT. This is translated as CASSLSSLLAGNTDTQYF.